The 21 T cell receptor beta chains reported below all come from one sample, sequenced in a study of cytomegalovirus exposure and HLA in healthy donors. Vbeta (60) and Jbeta (13) primers were used in the PCR. The assay was immunoSEQ multiplex PCR, and TCRdb's table has in-frame clones only and misses some. The sample spans some 130,000 clones; the ten largest clones claim approximately 1.6%. The material sequenced was PBMCs. These receptors originate from a woman aged 40 to 50 in good health and CMV-seropositive.

This chain links TRBV7-8 with TRBJ1-3, with unresolved D. The V gene's germline CDR1 is SGHVS and CDR2 FQNEAQ. Trimming cost V 3 bases and J 0 bases, with 9 bases left between them. This CDR3 has 15 residues. The CDR3 is CASSFPQDSGNTIYF. The CDR3 nucleotides read TGTGCCAGCAGCTTTCCCCAGGACTCTGGAAACACCATATATTTT.

The rearrangement links TRBV7-2 to TRBJ2-1; maybe TRBD1 (6 bases). Germline assignment: CDR1 SGHTA and CDR2 FQGNSA. Deletions cut 5 bases from V and 0 bases from J, with 11 bases between. The CDR3 is 15 amino acids. For the CDR3, the DNA is TGTGCCAGCAGCCCAGGGGCAGACTCCTACAATGAGCAGTTCTTC. Translating gives CASSPGADSYNEQFF.

The chain combines TRBV11-3 with TRBJ2-3; the match to TRBD1 covers 9 bases. Germline lookup yields CDR1 SGHNT and CDR2 YENEEA. The CDR3 spans 15 residues. The J segment lost 1 base and the V segment lost 3 bases, leaving 2 bases of the junction unmatched. The CDR3 loop reads CASSFRTGGTDTQYF. In nucleotides, the CDR3 is TGTGCCAGCAGCTTTCGGACAGGGGGCACAGATACGCAGTATTTT.

The chain has TRBV19 and TRBJ1-5; 8 bases align to TRBD1. The germline V gene has CDR1 LNHDA and CDR2 SQIVND (reference sequence). CDR3 length: 14 residues. The V and J ends lost 3 bases and 6 bases, in that order; junction bases with no gene match: 4. CDR3 sequence: CASSMAGGGQPQHF. The DNA of the CDR3 is TGTGCCAGTAGTATGGCAGGGGGCGGTCAGCCCCAGCATTTT. Combining the CDR3 with reference TRBV19 and TRBJ1-5 gives the whole variable domain DGGITQSPKYLFRKEGQNVTLSCEQNLNHDAMYWYRQDPGQGLRLIYYSQIVNDFQKGDIAEGYSVSREKKESFPLTVTSAQKNPTAFYLCASSMAGGGQPQHFGDGTRLSIL.

The chain carries TRBV7-3 and TRBJ2-5, with D perhaps TRBD2 (7 bases). This CDR3 is built from 17 residues. Trimming pared 4 bases from V and 5 bases from J, leaving 23 bases between. Germline CDR1 and CDR2: SGHTA and FQGTGA. CDR3 in amino acids: CASSSGPGTGGGETQYF. CDR3 nucleotide sequence: TGTGCCAGCAGCTCCGGTCCCGGGACGGGGGGCGGGGAGACCCAGTACTTC. The full variable domain, rest sourced from reference TRBV7-3 and TRBJ2-5, is GAGVSQTPSNKVTEKGKYVELRCDPISGHTALYWYRQSLGQGPEFLIYFQGTGAADDSGLPNDRFFAVRPEGSVSTLKIQRTERGDSAVYLCASSSGPGTGGGETQYFGPGTRLLVL.

The genes are TRBV5-1 and TRBJ2-5; weak D call: TRBD2 (5 bases). Trimming cost V 4 bases and J 3 bases, with 19 bases left between them. CDR3 length: 16 amino acids. Germline V gives CDR1 SGHRS, CDR2 YFSETQ. CDR3 nucleotides: TGCGCCAGCAGCGTCGACGGGGAAGCCTCAAAAGAGACCCAGTACTTC. Its protein is CASSVDGEASKETQYF.

The chain couples TRBV5-6 to TRBJ1-3; possibly TRBD1 for D (6 bases). V gave up 0 bases and J gave up 2 bases, with 18 bases separating them. CDR1 SGHDT and CDR2 YYEEEE come from the germline V gene. CDR3 length equals 18 residues. The CDR3 sequence is CASSLVTVVGGPGNTIYF. CDR3 sequence (DNA): TGTGCCAGCAGCTTGGTCACGGTCGTGGGGGGGCCTGGAAACACCATATATTTT.

V and J are TRBV28 and TRBJ2-5; D is possibly TRBD2 (5 bases). This CDR3 spans 13 amino acids. Germline CDR1 MDHEN, CDR2 SYDVKM. V was pared by 5 bases and J by 5 bases, with 12 bases between. The CDR3 region has the DNA TGTGCCAGCAGTCAGAGGGAGCGGGAGACCCAGTACTTC. It translates to CASSQRERETQYF.

The J gene is TRBJ1-2, the V gene TRBV28, with 9 bases matching TRBD1. Germline-derived CDR1 and CDR2 are MDHEN and SYDVKM. The V and J ends lost 0 bases and 3 bases, in that order; junction bases with no gene match: 2. This CDR3 is built from 15 residues. Here the CDR3 DNA reads TGTGCCAGCAGTTTATGGAGACAGGGGGACTATGGCTACACCTTC. It specifies CASSLWRQGDYGYTF.

The V and J genes are TRBV19 and TRBJ1-5; 7 positions match TRBD1. CDR3 length equals 14 residues. The junction had 7 bases not matched to a gene; V was cut back by 10 bases and J by 1 base. In germline, CDR1 is LNHDA, CDR2 SQIVND (reference sequence). CDR3 DNA: TGTGCCACCCGGGACAGCCAAAGCAATCAGCCCCAGCATTTT. Translating gives CATRDSQSNQPQHF.

Concerning this clone itself: Germline and junction disagree at one end, which may indicate a read error. The rearrangement links TRBV27 to TRBJ2-5, with 8 bases aligning to TRBD1. This CDR3 has 14 amino acids. Germline CDR1 and CDR2: MNHEY and SMNVEV (reference sequence). The CDR3 DNA reads TGTGCCAGCAGTCTGGACAGGGACCAGGAGACCCAGTACTTC. This codes for CASSLDRDQETQYF.

The chain links TRBV4-3 to TRBJ1-3; D uncertain. This CDR3 contains 14 residues. The V end lost 0 bases, the J end lost 4 bases, and 7 bases lay between the germline ends. Germline V gene lookup returns CDR1 LGHNA and CDR2 YSLEER. CDR3 protein: CASSQELRGNTIYF. The CDR3 nucleotides read TGCGCCAGCAGCCAAGAATTACGGGGAAACACCATATATTTT.

The J gene is TRBJ1-2, the V gene TRBV6-1, with D uncertain. The CDR3 sequence is 13 residues long. Trimming shortened V by 4 bases and J by 4 bases, and 10 bases separated the two germline ends. Germline V lookup: CDR1 MNHNS, CDR2 SASEGT. In DNA form, the CDR3 reads TGTGCCAGCAGTGGCGGGGAGATCTATGGCTACACCTTC. It is translated as CASSGGEIYGYTF.

The chain has TRBV28 and TRBJ2-7; perhaps TRBD1 as D (6 bases). Germline V CDR1 and CDR2: MDHEN, SYDVKM. CDR3 length: 12 amino acids. Deletions cut 3 bases from V and 5 bases from J, with 8 bases between. The chain's CDR3 is CASSLGANEQYF. The CDR3 nucleotides are TGTGCCAGCAGTTTGGGGGCAAACGAGCAGTACTTC.

The chain has TRBV6-5 and TRBJ2-5, with D tentatively TRBD1 (5 bases). The DNA end lines up better with TRBJ2-7; the J call may be wrong. The CDR3 runs 15 residues. CDR1 and CDR2 (germline): MNHEY, SVGAGI. In nucleotides, the CDR3 is TGTGCCAGCAGTTACTCAGGGGTTTCCTCCTACGAGCAGTACTTC. This translates into CASSYSGVSSYEQYF.

This sequence joins TRBV6-6 and TRBJ2-5; D gene ambiguous. With the DNA end fitting TRBJ2-7 better, the J assignment may be wrong. This CDR3 spans 14 amino acids. Germline loops: CDR1 MNHNY, CDR2 SVGAGI (reference sequence). CDR3 protein: CASSYLGNDLEQYF. DNA of the CDR3: TGTGCCAGCAGTTACTTGGGCAACGATCTCGAGCAGTACTTC.

This chain connects TRBV30 to TRBJ1-1; unclear D gene. Trimming took 7 bases from V and 1 from J, leaving 13 bases between them. CDR1 and CDR2 (germline): GTSNPN, SVGIG (reference sequence). The CDR3 is 13 residues long. In nucleotides, the CDR3 is TGTGCCTTCCGGGTCGGCGGGAACACTGAAGCTTTCTTT. Amino acids: CAFRVGGNTEAFF. The variable domain in full, with the rest retrieved from reference TRBV30 and TRBJ1-1, is SQTIHQWPATLVQPVGSPLSLECTVEGTSNPNLYWYRQAAGRGLQLLFYSVGIGQISSEVPQNLSASRPQDRQFILSSKKLLLSDSGFYLCAFRVGGNTEAFFGQGTRLTVV.

J is TRBJ2-3 and V is TRBV11-2; 12 bases are shared with TRBD2. This CDR3 is built from 15 residues. After removal of 6 bases from V and 4 bases from J, the junction contained 5 bases not matched to a gene. Germline CDR1 reads SGHAT; CDR2 reads FQNNGV. In DNA form, the CDR3 reads TGTGCCAGCAGGATACTAGCGGGAGGCGCAGATACGCAGTATTTT. Translating it yields CASRILAGGADTQYF.

The chain uses TRBV4-1 and TRBJ1-1; no reliable D call. Germline assignment: CDR1 MGHRA and CDR2 YSYEKL. This CDR3 has 14 amino acids. V was pared by 1 base and J by 2 bases, with 8 bases between. The CDR3 DNA follows: TGCGCCAGCAGCCAAGCTCGGAGAAACACTGAAGCTTTCTTT. Translation: CASSQARRNTEAFF.

V and J are TRBV27 and TRBJ2-7; 7 positions match TRBD2. Per germline, CDR1 MNHEY and CDR2 SMNVEV (reference sequence). The CDR3 spans 15 residues. The junction had 5 bases not matched to a gene; V was cut back by 2 bases and J by 1 base. As DNA, the CDR3 is TGTGCCAGCAGTTTAGGAAGCGGGACTTCCTACGAGCAGTACTTC. Translating it yields CASSLGSGTSYEQYF.

This rearrangement joins TRBV30 to TRBJ2-7, with a possible D match to TRBD1 (5 bases). Trimming took off 1 base at V and 4 bases at J, with 8 bases between the two ends. Germline lookup yields CDR1 GTSNPN and CDR2 SVGIG (reference sequence). The CDR3 covers 12 residues. The CDR3 coding sequence is TGTGCCTGGAGTGACGCAGGGTACGAGCAGTACTTC. Encoded protein: CAWSDAGYEQYF.